Shown below are 4 T cell receptor beta chains from a single sample sequenced in a study of shared clonotypes between healthy human individuals. Sequenced by immunoSEQ multiplex PCR; TCRdb stores in-frame clones only, minus some. Of some 2,500,000 clones in the sample, 92% were seen once. Sequencing used naive CD4+ T cells from PBMCs. Specified subset: CD45RA+ positively selected. All receptors derive from a man aged 18 to 35 in good health. Some clones in this sample may be carry-over from other donors' samples.

CDR3 amino acids: CATSRDLTLQFNEQFF. In DNA form, the CDR3 reads TGTGCCACCAGCAGAGATTTGACCCTGCAATTCAATGAGCAGTTCTTC. The chain has TRBV15 and TRBJ2-1; D is unclear. Germline lookup yields CDR1 LNHNV and CDR2 YYDKDF (reference sequence). Trimming removed 0 bases from V and 6 bases from J, with 15 bases in between. The CDR3 runs 16 residues.

This clone was seen only once. The chain carries TRBV10-1 and TRBJ2-3, with D perhaps matching TRBD2 (6 bases). V was pared by 6 bases and J by 0 bases, with 10 bases between. The germline V gene has CDR1 WNHNN and CDR2 SYGVQD (reference sequence). This CDR3 region has 14 residues. The DNA for the CDR3 is TGCGCCAGCAGCGTCGGGAGAAGCACAGATACGCAGTATTTT. Its protein product is CASSVGRSTDTQYF.

As concerns this clone: Different DNA sequences within this sample yield the same CDR3. The V and J genes are TRBV5-1 and TRBJ2-7, with D tentatively TRBD1 (5 bases). The CDR3 length is 14 residues. CDR1 is SGHRS and CDR2 is YFSETQ in the germline V gene. V dropped 0 bases and J dropped 5 bases, with 12 bases sitting between them. The CDR3 coding sequence is TGCGCCAGCAGCTTGGGGCAGGGTCGTCACGAGCAGTACTTC. Amino acid sequence: CASSLGQGRHEQYF.

This chain uses TRBV11-2 with TRBJ2-3, with 10 bases lining up with TRBD2. With V trimmed by 7 bases and J by 6 bases, 16 bases remained unmatched. Germline CDR1 SGHAT, CDR2 FQNNGV. The CDR3 spans 17 residues. The CDR3 DNA reads TGTGCCAGCACCATCCTGGCTAGCGGGGGTTATACGGATACGCAGTATTTT. It specifies CASTILASGGYTDTQYF.